Sequencing of this T cell receptor (beta chain) was carried out in a study of blood T cell repertoires in COVID-19. Across the whole study: T cells, B-cell-depleted T cells, or PBMCs supplied cDNA or gDNA.

The participants were between roughly 18 and 89 years old and came from 20 to 30 US areas. Assignment of participants to cohorts was predicated upon participant-reported clinical history. Donors in Cohort 3 counted as recovered after two negative PCRs, clearance, or symptom resolution. Repertoires were generated with immunoSEQ multiplex PCR, while TCRdb's copy carries only in-frame clones and drops some. The sample contains roughly 250,000 clones, 80% to 90% of which appear only once. After removal of 2 bases from V and 4 bases from J, the junction contained 1 base not matched to a gene. This CDR3 region has 15 residues. Germline V lookup: CDR1 KGHSH, CDR2 LQKENI.

The sequencing input was PBMCs or T cells enriched from blood (not recorded which). The receptor's source is a woman in her thirties who had recovered from COVID-19. The chain employs TRBV18 and TRBJ2-1, with TRBD1 identical over 11 bases. DNA of the CDR3: TGTGCCAGCTCACCAGGGACAGGGGGGTACAATGAGCAGTTCTTC. Translated: CASSPGTGGYNEQFF. The entire variable domain, with the rest obtained from reference TRBV18 and TRBJ2-1, is as follows: NAGVMQNPRHLVRRRGQEARLRCSPMKGHSHVYWYRQLPEEGLKFMVYLQKENIIDESGMPKERFSAEFPKEGPSILRIQQVVRGDSAAYFCASSPGTGGYNEQFFGPGTRLTVL.